This is a list of T cell receptor beta chains from one sample in a study of human T cells and chemical hapten exposure. TCRdb re-called the RACE reads with MiXCR, one entry per CDR3 protein. The data contain tens of thousands of distinct CDR3 sequences, about 6.3% of them singletons. The sample consisted of whole blood, taken in connection with sensitization to the hapten diphenylcyclopropenone (DPC). Receptors were obtained from a woman under 40 with alopecia areata. Some clones in this sample may be carry-over from other donors' samples. Each CDR3 is given with its conserved first and last residue. The order of the fields is V gene, clone size, CDR3 protein. Rows give clone size only sometimes, using once, few, many, or a class for an expanded clone.

V gene: TRBV20-1
clone size: many
CDR3 protein: CSAKGGGADNSPLHF

V gene: TRBV7-8
clone size: few
CDR3 protein: CASSLVESDEQFF

V gene: TRBV7-2
clone size: few
CDR3 protein: CASSEGVMSNQPQHF

V gene: TRBV5-1
clone size: NA
CDR3 protein: CASSLTTGANQPQHF

V gene: TRBV7-9
clone size: many
CDR3 protein: CASSLETGGSTEAFF

V gene: TRBV18
clone size: few
CDR3 protein: CASSLQVPTYGYTF

V gene: TRBV7-2
clone size: many
CDR3 protein: CASSLDPGKYEQYF

V gene: TRBV6-1
clone size: few
CDR3 protein: CATMWDYNSPLHF

V gene: TRBV7-6
clone size: many
CDR3 protein: CASSLWRTDTQYF

V gene: TRBV5-1
clone size: few
CDR3 protein: CASSRPQAGGGYNEQFF

V gene: TRBV19
clone size: few
CDR3 protein: CASSAKLGTEAFF

V gene: TRBV7-2
clone size: many
CDR3 protein: CASSLYSNEQFF

V gene: TRBV7-9
clone size: many
CDR3 protein: CASSLKTGRGEQYF

V gene: TRBV7-9
clone size: many
CDR3 protein: CASSFTGHRLDYEQYF

V gene: TRBV5-1
clone size: many
CDR3 protein: CASSQTRGLAVGETQYF

V gene: TRBV10-3
clone size: NA
CDR3 protein: CAISESGNQETQYF

V gene: TRBV6-6
clone size: many
CDR3 protein: CASSPGTGVFTDTQYF

V gene: TRBV27
clone size: few
CDR3 protein: CASSVTGSSYEQYF

V gene: TRBV6-6
clone size: NA
CDR3 protein: CATSYKPTDTTLNTEAFF

V gene: TRBV20-1
clone size: many
CDR3 protein: CSADKPGTLGGEQYF

V gene: TRBV20-1
clone size: many
CDR3 protein: CSATPITGYVGYEQYF

V gene: TRBV7-9
clone size: NA
CDR3 protein: CASSKQGGYIQYF

V gene: TRBV19
clone size: few
CDR3 protein: CASSIRVNTEAFF

V gene: TRBV6-6
clone size: NA
CDR3 protein: CASSYQGLSYEQYF

V gene: TRBV29-1
clone size: NA
CDR3 protein: CSVGWAGGADTQYF

V gene: TRBV6-1
clone size: many
CDR3 protein: CASSEWDAATNEKLFF

V gene: TRBV5-1
clone size: many
CDR3 protein: CASSSGGGETEAFF

V gene: TRBV5-1
clone size: many
CDR3 protein: CASSLGYTYEQYF

V gene: TRBV19
clone size: few
CDR3 protein: CASTDRGLNPNYGYTF

V gene: TRBV7-2
clone size: few
CDR3 protein: CASSEDRGNTGELFF

V gene: TRBV14
clone size: few
CDR3 protein: CASSEEGVWGTEAFF

V gene: TRBV20-1
clone size: NA
CDR3 protein: CSLTRDGDYEQYF

V gene: TRBV29-1
clone size: many
CDR3 protein: CSVLSSRITEAFF

V gene: TRBV7-9
clone size: many
CDR3 protein: CASSLLLGTNYGYTF

V gene: TRBV5-1
clone size: few
CDR3 protein: CASSFQIRDPWSSYNSPLHF

V gene: TRBV6-1
clone size: many
CDR3 protein: CASSKAFF